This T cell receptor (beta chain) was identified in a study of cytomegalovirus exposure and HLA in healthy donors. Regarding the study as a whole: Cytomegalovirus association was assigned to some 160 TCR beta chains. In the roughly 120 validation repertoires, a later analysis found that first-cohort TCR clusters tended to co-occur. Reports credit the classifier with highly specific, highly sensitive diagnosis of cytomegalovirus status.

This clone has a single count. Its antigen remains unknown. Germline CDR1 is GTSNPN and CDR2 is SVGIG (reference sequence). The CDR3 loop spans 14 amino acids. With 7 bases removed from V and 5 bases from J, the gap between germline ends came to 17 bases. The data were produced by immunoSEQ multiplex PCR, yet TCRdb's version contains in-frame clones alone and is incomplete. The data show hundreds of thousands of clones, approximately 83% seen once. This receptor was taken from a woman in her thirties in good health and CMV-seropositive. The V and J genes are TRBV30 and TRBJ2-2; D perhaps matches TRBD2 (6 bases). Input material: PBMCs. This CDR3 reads CALNVPAGTGELFF. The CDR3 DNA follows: TGTGCCTTGAACGTCCCGGCGGGGACCGGGGAGCTGTTTTTT.